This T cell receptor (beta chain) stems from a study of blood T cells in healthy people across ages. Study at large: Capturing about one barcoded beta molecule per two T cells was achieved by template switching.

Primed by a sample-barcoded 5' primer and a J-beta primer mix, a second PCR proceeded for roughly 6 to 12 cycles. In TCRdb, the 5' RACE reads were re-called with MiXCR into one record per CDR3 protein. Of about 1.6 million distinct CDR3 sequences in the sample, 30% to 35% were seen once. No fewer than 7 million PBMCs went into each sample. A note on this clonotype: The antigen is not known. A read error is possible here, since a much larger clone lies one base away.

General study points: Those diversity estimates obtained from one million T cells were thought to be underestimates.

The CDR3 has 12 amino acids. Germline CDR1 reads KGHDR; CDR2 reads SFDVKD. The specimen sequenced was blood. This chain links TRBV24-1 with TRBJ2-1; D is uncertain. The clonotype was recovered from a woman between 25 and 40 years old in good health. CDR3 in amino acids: CATSDPMNAQFF. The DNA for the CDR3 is TGTGCCACCAGTGACCCTATGAATGCGCAGTTCTTC.